This T cell receptor (beta chain) appears in the sequencing data of a study of human T cells and chemical hapten exposure. V was clipped by 5 bases and J by 5 bases, with 9 bases between them. The CDR3 has 13 amino acids. Germline values: CDR1 SGHVS, CDR2 FQNEAQ. Each CDR3 protein gets one entry after TCRdb re-called the RACE reads with MiXCR. In the table there are roughly 70,000 distinct CDR3 sequences, 7.5% to 10% of which are singletons. This clonotype was recorded a few times. Time point here: patch test 1, 2 weeks after DPC sensitization. Sample treatment: therapeutic diphenylcyclopropenone sensitization with weekly scalp DPC.

The TCR was taken from a woman in her 40s with alopecia areata. Some clones in this sample may be carry-over from other donors' samples. This specimen consisted of whole blood, obtained in connection with sensitization to the hapten diphenylcyclopropenone (DPC). The chain uses TRBV7-8 and TRBJ1-4, with D possibly matching TRBD1 (5 bases). The CDR3 is CASSPGLNEKLFF. The CDR3 DNA reads as TGTGCCAGCAGCCCGGGGCTCAATGAAAAACTGTTTTTT.